These T cell receptor beta chains were read from a single sample in a study of memory CD4+ T cells and cytomegalovirus serostatus. Some clones are missing from TCRdb's copy, which holds only in-frame ones; the method was immunoSEQ multiplex PCR. The sample shows 55,000 to 80,000 clones, about 75% of them seen only once. The sequenced material came from memory CD4+ T cells from blood. These receptors were obtained from an adult in good health and CMV-seropositive. Both conserved end residues are part of each CDR3. The D gene is left open where the match is weak. Some rows have no size entry. The others give once, few or many, or a class for an expanded clone.

>.|TRBV5-1|TRBJ2-5|few
TGCGCCAGCAGCTTGGGGTCAGCGGTCCAAGAGACCCAGTACTTC
CASSLGSAVQETQYF
>.|TRBV7-3|TRBJ2-3|few
TGTGCCAGCAGCTTAAGTCGGGAAGATACGCAGTATTTT
CASSLSREDTQYF
>.|TRBV14|TRBJ1-6|.
TGTGCCAGCAGCCACCGACGGAAGAATAATTCACCCCTCCACTTT
CASSHRRKNNSPLHF
>.|TRBV5-4|TRBJ1-2|.
TGTGCCAGCAGCTTGGTCGGGGGGATGAGTGGCTACACCTTC
CASSLVGGMSGYTF
>TRBD2|TRBV7-3|TRBJ2-1|.
TGTGCCAGCAGCTTAATGCTAGCGGGAGGGCGCAATGAGCAGTTCTTC
CASSLMLAGGRNEQFF
>TRBD1|TRBV6-6|TRBJ1-6|.
TGTGCCAGCAGTCACTTACAGGGGGCTAATTCACCCCTCCACTTT
CASSHLQGANSPLHF
>TRBD2|TRBV7-8|TRBJ2-7|.
TGTGCCAGCAGCAATCAACCGGGACTAGCGGGATTCTACGAGCAGTACTTC
CASSNQPGLAGFYEQYF
>.|TRBV6-1|TRBJ2-7|.
TGTGCCAGCAGTGAAATGATTGCTGCCTACGAGCAGTACTTC
CASSEMIAAYEQYF
>.|TRBV19|TRBJ2-7|.
TGTGCCAGTAAGCCGGCCCCGAGCTCCTACGAGCAGTACTTC
CASKPAPSSYEQYF
>.|TRBV30|TRBJ2-1|.
TGTGCCTGGAGTGCCGACGGATGGGGGGGCCCGGAGCAGTTCTTC
CAWSADGWGGPEQFF
>.|TRBV6-5|TRBJ1-6|.
TGTGCCAGCAGTTCAGGCCAGGATAATTCACCCCTCCACTTT
CASSSGQDNSPLHF
>.|TRBV10-3|TRBJ2-2|.
TGTGCCATCAGTGAGCAGGGTGAAGCCGGGGAGCTGTTTTTT
CAISEQGEAGELFF
>.|TRBV7-7|TRBJ2-5|.
TGTGCCAGCAGCTCCCTGGGAGAGACCCAGTACTTC
CASSSLGETQYF
>.|TRBV2|TRBJ1-2|.
TGTGCCAGCAGTGAGGCGTCAGCCTATGGCTACACCTTC
CASSEASAYGYTF
>.|TRBV29-1|TRBJ2-7|.
TGCAGCGTTGAAATTCCTAACTACGAGCAGTACTTC
CSVEIPNYEQYF
>TRBD1|TRBV2|TRBJ2-2|few
TGTGCCAGCAGCGGGACAGTCACCGGGGAGCTGTTTTTT
CASSGTVTGELFF
>.|TRBV29-1|TRBJ2-3|.
TGCAGCGTGAACCGGGACATTGCGTCAGATACGCAGTATTTT
CSVNRDIASDTQYF
>.|TRBV5-6|TRBJ2-3|.
TGTGCCAGCAGCTTGTTAGTGGGGCGGGGCCCCACAGATACGCAGTATTTT
CASSLLVGRGPTDTQYF
>.|TRBV19|TRBJ1-1|.
TGTGCCACTACGTACAGGGCTCGAGCTGAAGCTTTCTTT
CATTYRARAEAFF
>.|TRBV4-3|TRBJ1-4|once
TGCGCCAGCAGCCAAGTCACTCAGGGACATGAAAAACTGTTTTTT
CASSQVTQGHEKLFF
>TRBD2|TRBV28|TRBJ2-7|.
TGTGCCAGCAGTTCCCCCGGAGCGGGAGGTGGCGAGCAGTACTTC
CASSSPGAGGGEQYF
>.|TRBV30|TRBJ1-3|.
TGTGCCATGGCGCAGGGAAACTCTGGAAACACCATATATTTT
CAMAQGNSGNTIYF
>.|TRBV5-1|TRBJ2-3|few
TGCGCCAGCAGCTTGTTATTTGGCACAGATACGCAGTATTTT
CASSLLFGTDTQYF
>TRBD2|TRBV5-1|TRBJ2-1|.
TGCGCCAGCAGCTTGCTTAGCGGGAGTTTCTATGAGCAGTTCTTC
CASSLLSGSFYEQFF
>TRBD1|TRBV6-5|TRBJ2-5|once
TGTGCCAGCAGCCCTCTGACAGGGGGAGAGACCCAGTACTTC
CASSPLTGGETQYF
>.|TRBV11-2|TRBJ2-5|.
TGTGCCAGCAGCTTCACTAGGTTTGGGGGGAAAGAGACCCAGTACTTC
CASSFTRFGGKETQYF
>.|TRBV19|TRBJ2-3|once
TGTGCCAGCAGCGTGCCGGGGGACTTAGGGGTTTCGGATACGCAGTATTTT
CASSVPGDLGVSDTQYF
>.|TRBV4-1|TRBJ2-7|.
TGCGCCAGCAGCCAAGTCTCCCTTCGAGGGGAAATCGACGAGCAGTACTTC
CASSQVSLRGEIDEQYF
>TRBD2|TRBV7-3|TRBJ2-1|.
TGTGCCAGCAGCCCAAGCGGGAGGGCATCCTACAATGAGCAGTTCTTC
CASSPSGRASYNEQFF
>.|TRBV7-9|TRBJ1-2|.
TGTGCCAGCAGCTTAGAGGGGACCTATGGCTACACCTTC
CASSLEGTYGYTF
>.|TRBV27|TRBJ1-1|.
TGTGCCAGCAGTTTAGATGGGTCGGGGGGTGGCACTGAAGCTTTCTTT
CASSLDGSGGGTEAFF
>TRBD2|TRBV11-2|TRBJ2-3|.
TGTGCCAGCAGCTCCCTAGCGGGAAACACAGATACGCAGTATTTT
CASSSLAGNTDTQYF
>.|TRBV5-4|TRBJ2-1|.
TGTGCCAGCAGCTTGGGAGGGGGGGCCGGCAATGAGCAGTTCTTC
CASSLGGGAGNEQFF
>.|TRBV5-1|TRBJ2-7|.
TGCGCCAGCAGCCCAAAACAGGGTGCGCTTTACGAGCAGTACTTC
CASSPKQGALYEQYF